A single sample is the source of the 22 T cell receptor beta chains below, sequenced in a study of blood T cell repertoires in COVID-19. The repertoire was sequenced with immunoSEQ multiplex PCR; TCRdb's copy has only in-frame clones and lacks some. Of roughly 50,000 clones in the sample, just under 80% were seen once. Input material: peripheral blood. These receptors came from a human donor with active or convalescent COVID-19. The donor label of this sample is uncertain.

This chain connects TRBV7-9 to TRBJ2-7; the match to TRBD2 covers 8 bases. With V trimmed by 0 bases and J by 0 bases, 10 bases remained unmatched. The germline gives CDR1 SEHNR, CDR2 FQNEAQ (reference sequence). The CDR3 length is 18 residues. CDR3 nucleotide sequence: TGTGCCAGCAGCTTAGCCTCTAGACTAGCGCCTCACTCCTACGAGCAGTACTTC. Translated, it gives CASSLASRLAPHSYEQYF.

This chain links TRBV6-5 with TRBJ2-7; 13 bases map to TRBD2. The length of the CDR3 is 14 residues. With 7 bases clipped from V and 5 bases from J, the junction kept 5 bases outside the gene matches. CDR1 and CDR2 (germline): MNHEY, SVGAGI. The CDR3: CASIGTSGNHEQYF. In nucleotides, the CDR3 is TGTGCCAGCATCGGGACTAGCGGGAACCACGAGCAGTACTTC.

This chain links TRBV7-2 with TRBJ2-3; 8 nucleotides match TRBD2. V shed 6 bases, J shed 4 bases, and the junction held 6 bases outside the gene matches. Germline V gene lookup returns CDR1 SGHTA and CDR2 FQGNSA. The CDR3 is made up of 14 amino acids. The CDR3: CASSSRRGADTQYF. CDR3 nucleotides: TGTGCCAGCAGTTCAAGGCGGGGGGCAGATACGCAGTATTTT.

The gene calls are TRBV19 and TRBJ2-3; D may be TRBD2 (6 bases). This CDR3 region has 13 residues. The V gene's germline CDR1 is LNHDA and CDR2 SQIVND (reference sequence). V lost 5 bases and J lost 5, with 11 bases in between. CDR3 sequence (DNA): TGTGCCAGTAGTCGGAGGGCCCAAGATACGCAGTATTTT. Translation: CASSRRAQDTQYF.

V gene TRBV20-1 combines with J gene TRBJ2-7; D perhaps matches TRBD1 (5 bases). CDR3 size: 12 residues. Germline CDR1 and CDR2: DFQATT and SNEGSKA (reference sequence). V was pared by 3 bases and J by 8 bases, with 14 bases between. The CDR3 nucleotides read TGCAGTGCTAGTGGGGTGGCAGGGCAGCAGTACTTC. Translation gives CSASGVAGQQYF.

The rearrangement uses TRBV5-6 and TRBJ2-1, with D unclear. Germline-derived CDR1 and CDR2 are SGHDT and YYEEEE. Trimming pared 4 bases from V and 8 bases from J, leaving 13 bases between. This CDR3 spans 13 amino acids. CDR3 bases: TGTGCCAGCAGCCAAGTAGTGGGCGATGAGCAGTTCTTC. Protein product: CASSQVVGDEQFF.

The chain employs TRBV5-8 and TRBJ2-1; TRBD1 aligns across 7 bases. Germline-derived CDR1 and CDR2 are SGHTS and YDEGEE. The V segment lost 0 bases and the J segment 4 bases; nucleotides outside the gene matches: 7. This CDR3 contains 16 residues. CDR3 protein: CASSLGETGTYNEQFF. DNA for the CDR3: TGTGCCAGCAGCTTGGGGGAGACAGGGACGTACAATGAGCAGTTCTTC.

The V and J genes are TRBV19 and TRBJ2-7; 12 bases map to TRBD1. Germline V gene sequence: CDR1 LNHDA, CDR2 SQIVND (reference sequence). The junction had 9 bases not matched to a gene; V was cut back by 7 bases and J by 5 bases. CDR3 length equals 15 residues. CDR3 nucleotides: TGTGCCAGTACCAAAATGGGACAGGGGGCCGACGAGCAGTACTTC. Its protein product is CASTKMGQGADEQYF. Complete variable domain (other parts from reference TRBV19 and TRBJ2-7): DGGITQSPKYLFRKEGQNVTLSCEQNLNHDAMYWYRQDPGQGLRLIYYSQIVNDFQKGDIAEGYSVSREKKESFPLTVTSAQKNPTAFYLCASTKMGQGADEQYFGPGTRLTVT.

The J gene is TRBJ2-3, the V gene TRBV29-1, with D perhaps TRBD2 (6 bases). The CDR3 length is 14 residues. V lost 6 bases and J lost 0, with 13 bases in between. The germline gives CDR1 SQVTM, CDR2 ANQGSEA. CDR3 amino acids: CSVDLATSTDTQYF. In DNA form, the CDR3 reads TGCAGCGTCGACCTAGCGACTAGCACAGATACGCAGTATTTT.

The CDR3 region has the DNA TGTGCCAGCAGCCCATCCCTAGCGGATACGCAGTATTTT. Translation gives CASSPSLADTQYF. The chain uses TRBV7-3 and TRBJ2-3; tentatively, D is TRBD2 (6 bases). The CDR3 loop spans 13 amino acids. Trimming cost V 5 bases and J 6 bases, with 12 bases left between them. Looked up from germline, CDR1 is SGHTA and CDR2 is FQGTGA.

The rearrangement uses TRBV9 and TRBJ1-4; 11 bases line up with TRBD1. Germline values: CDR1 SGDLS, CDR2 YYNGEE. The J segment lost 0 bases and the V segment lost 7 bases, leaving 14 bases of the junction unmatched. This CDR3 has 19 amino acids. CDR3 DNA: TGTGCCAGCCGCGCCCCGGGGGGGGGACAGGGGGCAACTAATGAAAAACTGTTTTTT. Translation gives CASRAPGGGQGATNEKLFF.

CDR3 loop: CASSGGDRDNTGELFF. DNA for the CDR3: TGCGCCAGCAGTGGGGGAGACAGGGACAACACCGGGGAGCTGTTTTTT. The rearrangement uses TRBV10-1 and TRBJ2-2, with 7 bases identical to TRBD1. J was trimmed by 2 bases and V by 4 bases; bases with no gene match: 7. This CDR3 region has 16 residues. Germline values: CDR1 WNHNN, CDR2 SYGVQD (reference sequence).

The chain uses TRBV18 and TRBJ2-1; TRBD2 matches at 11 bases. Germline loops: CDR1 KGHSH, CDR2 LQKENI. The CDR3 is 15 amino acids. V trimming: 2 bases; J trimming: 7 bases; junction bases outside the gene matches: 4. In DNA, the CDR3 is TGTGCCAGCTCACCAGGGACTAGCGGCCTTAATGAGCAGTTCTTC. Amino acids: CASSPGTSGLNEQFF.

This sequence joins TRBV11-2 and TRBJ2-4; possible D gene TRBD2, 5 bases. The CDR3 loop spans 17 amino acids. The V end was cut by 3 bases, the J end by 6 bases, with 21 bases between. The germline V gene has CDR1 SGHAT and CDR2 FQNNGV. The CDR3 sequence is CASSFDTAGIVGNIQYF. The CDR3 DNA is TGTGCCAGCAGCTTTGATACCGCCGGGATAGTGGGAAACATTCAGTACTTC.

The chain has TRBV7-9 and TRBJ2-3; 11 bases line up with TRBD1. The CDR3 sequence is 16 residues long. J gave up 0 bases and V 5 bases, and 4 bases lay outside the gene matches. Looked up from germline, CDR1 is SEHNR and CDR2 is FQNEAQ (reference sequence). CDR3 sequence reads: CASSPGTGGSTDTQYF. For the CDR3, the DNA is TGTGCCAGCAGCCCGGGGACAGGGGGTAGCACAGATACGCAGTATTTT.

The V gene is TRBV18, the J gene TRBJ1-6; 7 bases are a match to TRBD1. Germline V gene data show CDR1 as KGHSH and CDR2 as LQKENI. The CDR3 loop spans 14 amino acids. Trimming cost V 3 bases and J 5 bases; bases outside gene matches: 1. CDR3 sequence (DNA): TGTGCCAGCTCACCGGGACAGCATAATTCACCCCTCCACTTT. It is translated as CASSPGQHNSPLHF.

This clone was observed a handful of times. V is TRBV28 and J is TRBJ1-2; TRBD1 matches 7 bases. The CDR3 has 14 amino acids. The germline gives CDR1 MDHEN, CDR2 SYDVKM. J was trimmed by 5 bases and V by 8 bases; bases with no gene match: 11. The CDR3 sequence is CASEGSTGEYGYTF. CDR3 nucleotides: TGTGCCAGCGAGGGATCTACAGGGGAATATGGCTACACCTTC.

The chain uses TRBV9 and TRBJ2-1; TRBD2 agrees at 13 bases. Germline V gene lookup returns CDR1 SGDLS and CDR2 YYNGEE. Germline trimming cut 5 bases from V and 2 bases from J; bases unmatched to any gene: 13. The CDR3 sequence is 19 residues long. The DNA for the CDR3 is TGTGCCAGCAGGAGCTACGGGACTAGCGGGAAAGTAACCTACAATGAGCAGTTCTTC. Protein: CASRSYGTSGKVTYNEQFF. Complete variable domain (other parts from reference TRBV9 and TRBJ2-1): DSGVTQTPKHLITATGQRVTLRCSPRSGDLSVYWYQQSLDQGLQFLIQYYNGEERAKGNILERFSAQQFPDLHSELNLSSLELGDSALYFCASRSYGTSGKVTYNEQFFGPGTRLTVL.

Relative to its sample, this clone is medium-sized. This sequence joins TRBV6-2 or TRBV6-3 and TRBJ2-7; perhaps TRBD2 as D (5 bases). Germline loops: CDR1 MNHEY, CDR2 SVGEGT. This CDR3 contains 11 residues. V lost 5 bases and J lost 7, with 9 bases in between. The CDR3 reads CASSPGGEQYF. CDR3 coding DNA: TGTGCCAGCAGTCCCGGAGGTGAGCAGTACTTC.

The chain has TRBV18 and TRBJ1-1; D is undetermined. The CDR3 is made up of 15 amino acids. CDR1 is KGHSH, CDR2 LQKENI, per germline. Trimming took 3 bases from V and 1 from J, leaving 12 bases between them. DNA for the CDR3: TGTGCCAGCTCACCGAGGTTCGCGCCGAACACTGAAGCTTTCTTT. It is translated as CASSPRFAPNTEAFF.

The rearrangement uses TRBV6-6 and TRBJ1-5, with D perhaps TRBD1 (5 bases). CDR3 length: 15 residues. Trimming removed 5 bases at V and 3 bases at J, with 14 bases between. Per germline, CDR1 MNHNY and CDR2 SVGAGI (reference sequence). The DNA for the CDR3 is TGTGCCAGCAGTCCAATCCAGGGTCCCAATCAGCCCCAGCATTTT. Its translation is CASSPIQGPNQPQHF.

This rearrangement joins TRBV16 to TRBJ1-1; TRBD1 aligns across 9 bases. This CDR3 spans 13 amino acids. Germline V gene lookup returns CDR1 KGHSY and CDR2 FQNENV. After removal of 4 bases from V and 5 bases from J, the junction contained 2 bases not matched to a gene. The DNA for the CDR3 is TGTGCCAGCAGCCTTGACAGGGGGACTGAAGCTTTCTTT. Protein: CASSLDRGTEAFF.